This record looks at one TCR beta chain sequence and its context. Authors' processing steps: Amplification from reference gene primers served as the basis for estimated nucleated cell counts. The method was immunoSEQ multiplex PCR; TCRdb's version includes in-frame clones alone and lacks a portion of them. That table is the source of V, J and clone size, and D and trimming were worked out from the DNA. This table holds over 150,000 clones, less than 90% found once. The data were taken from a study of blood T cell repertoires in COVID-19. Study-level background: Sites across the United States, Italy and Spain contributed samples from acute and convalescent COVID-19. Nucleic acid was either cDNA or gDNA, and it came from T cells, B-cell-depleted T cells, or PBMCs.

The ends were cut back, 3 bases at V and 5 bases at J, with 16 bases in the middle. The CDR3 sequence is 15 residues long. The V gene's germline CDR1 is SEHNR and CDR2 FQNEAQ (reference sequence). The rearrangement joins TRBV7-9 to TRBJ2-5, with a possible D match to TRBD1 (6 bases). Sequenced sample: PBMCs or T cells enriched from blood (not recorded which). This clonotype was obtained from a woman aged 50 to 65 who had recovered from COVID-19. As DNA, the CDR3 is TGTGCCAGCAGCTTCGGGACATTCGAGGGGGAGACCCAGTACTTC. The encoded protein is CASSFGTFEGETQYF.